These 15 T cell receptor beta chains came from one sample sequenced in a study of OX40 agonist ivuxolimab in advanced cancers. The data were produced by immunoSEQ multiplex PCR, yet TCRdb's version contains in-frame clones alone and is incomplete. Found here are tens of thousands of clones, 84% of them singletons; the top ten hold around 4.6%. The sample in question was CD4+ or CD8+ T cells sorted from blood, obtained in a trial of the OX40 agonist ivuxolimab. These receptors all stem from an adult with an advanced solid tumor such as melanoma, head and neck, liver or kidney cancer.

This clone has only one observation. The chain is built from TRBV28 and TRBJ2-5; 7 nucleotides match TRBD1. The CDR3 is made up of 17 amino acids. The V gene end was trimmed by 8 bases and the J gene end by 7 bases; junction bases not matched to a gene: 22. The germline gives CDR1 MDHEN, CDR2 SYDVKM. This CDR3 is CASLSQKQGWDRGTQYF. The DNA of the CDR3 is TGTGCCAGCCTCTCCCAAAAACAGGGGTGGGATCGGGGGACCCAGTACTTC.

For this clone: At the DNA level, this CDR3 is encoded by other sequences in the same sample as well. V and J are TRBV7-2 and TRBJ2-3; the match to TRBD1 covers 7 bases. V trimming: 5 bases; J trimming: 1 base; junction bases outside the gene matches: 3. Germline-derived CDR1 and CDR2 are SGHTA and FQGNSA. The length of the CDR3 is 14 residues. Here the CDR3 reads CASSPGQGTDTQYF. The DNA for the CDR3 is TGTGCCAGCAGCCCTGGACAGGGCACAGATACGCAGTATTTT.

This chain links TRBV28 with TRBJ1-2, with 7 nucleotides matching TRBD1. Trimming took 2 bases from V and 4 from J; bases not matched to a gene: 7. Germline loops: CDR1 MDHEN, CDR2 SYDVKM. There are 15 residues in the CDR3. The CDR3 sequence is CASSLTPDRPYGYTF. The CDR3 bases are TGTGCCAGCAGTTTAACCCCGGACAGGCCCTATGGCTACACCTTC.

V is TRBV7-9 and J is TRBJ2-5; 9 bases map to TRBD2. The J call may not be correct, given that the DNA end is closer to TRBJ2-7. This CDR3 comprises 15 residues. The germline V gene has CDR1 SEHNR and CDR2 FQNEAQ (reference sequence). The CDR3 DNA sequence: TGTGCCAGCAGCTTAGATCTAGCGGGACTCTACGAGCAGTACTTC. Protein product: CASSLDLAGLYEQYF.

This CDR3 reads CASKRGDYGYTF. For the CDR3, the DNA is TGTGCCAGCAAACGGGGCGACTATGGCTACACCTTC. V and J are TRBV6-5 and TRBJ1-2; D may be TRBD1 (5 bases). Germline V gene lookup returns CDR1 MNHEY and CDR2 SVGAGI. This CDR3 spans 12 amino acids. Trimming left V 7 bases short and J 3 bases short, with 9 bases between.

V usage is TRBV9 and J usage is TRBJ2-2; D call uncertain. The germline CDR1 and CDR2 sequences are SGDLS and YYNGEE. The CDR3 runs to 14 residues. V shed 4 bases and J shed 3 bases, with 10 bases lying between them. CDR3 DNA: TGTGCCAGCAGCAGACTTGGGGACACCGGGGAGCTGTTTTTT. This translates into CASSRLGDTGELFF.

V and J are TRBV10-3 and TRBJ1-1; possible D gene TRBD1, 6 bases. Germline CDR1 is ENHRY and CDR2 is SYGVKD. V was cut by 5 bases and J by 6 bases, with 10 bases left in between. This CDR3 contains 12 residues. The CDR3 bases are TGTGCCATCAGTTCAGGGGCAGCTGAAGCTTTCTTT. It codes for CAISSGAAEAFF.

The chain couples TRBV6-5 to TRBJ1-2, with D possibly TRBD1 on 5 matching bases. The V end lost 7 bases, the J end lost 6 bases, and 9 bases lay between the germline ends. Germline V CDR1 and CDR2: MNHEY, SVGAGI. This CDR3 is built from 11 residues. CDR3 region: CASTRGDGYTF. CDR3 bases: TGTGCCAGCACCCGAGGGGATGGCTACACCTTC.

A single count supports this clone. V and J are TRBV5-4 and TRBJ1-2; TRBD1 is a possible D gene (5 bases). V lost 3 bases to trimming and J lost 8 bases, with 20 bases between them. CDR3 length: 15 residues. Germline CDR1 reads SGHNT; CDR2 reads YYREEE (reference sequence). The CDR3 DNA follows: TGTGCCAGCAGCTCCATGGACGGGCCGGGGGAAGGCTACACCTTC. Its translation is CASSSMDGPGEGYTF.

The CDR3 reads CASSDDLSSYNSPLHF. Written as DNA, the CDR3 is TGTGCCAGCAGCGACGACCTGAGCTCCTATAATTCACCCCTCCACTTT. V usage is TRBV11-3 and J usage is TRBJ1-6; D not certain. CDR1 is SGHNT and CDR2 is YENEEA in the germline V gene. This CDR3 is built from 16 residues. V lost 5 bases and J lost 0, with 11 bases in between.

The chain combines TRBV27 with TRBJ2-1, with TRBD2 matching 16 bases. Germline CDR1 reads MNHEY; CDR2 reads SMNVEV (reference sequence). With V trimmed by 4 bases and J by 12 bases, 6 bases remained unmatched. CDR3 size: 15 residues. CDR3 sequence (DNA): TGTGCCAGCAGTTCCCCGGGACTAGCGGGAGGGACGCAGTTCTTC. Protein: CASSSPGLAGGTQFF.

V and J are TRBV6-5 and TRBJ2-1, with no clear D. CDR3 size: 13 residues. Germline V CDR1 and CDR2: MNHEY, SVGAGI. The germline V and J ends were trimmed by 3 bases and 10 bases, with 13 bases remaining between them. The CDR3 DNA is TGTGCCAGCAGTTATATGGGTATTGGGGAGCAGTTCTTC. Translating gives CASSYMGIGEQFF.

The chain is built from TRBV6-5 and TRBJ2-3, with TRBD1 identical over 9 bases. Germline lookup yields CDR1 MNHEY and CDR2 SVGAGI. V lost 6 bases and J lost 3; bases outside the gene matches: 7. The CDR3 is 15 amino acids. The CDR3 DNA follows: TGTGCCAGCAGCGACCGGGACAGGGAAACAGATACGCAGTATTTT. Its protein is CASSDRDRETDTQYF.

The V gene is TRBV7-9, the J gene TRBJ2-5; D perhaps matches TRBD2 (5 bases). V was clipped by 4 bases and J by 1 base, with 7 bases between them. This CDR3 is built from 13 residues. The germline gives CDR1 SEHNR, CDR2 FQNEAQ (reference sequence). The CDR3 DNA follows: TGTGCCAGCAGCTATAGCGCCCAAGAGACCCAGTACTTC. It encodes CASSYSAQETQYF.

The V and J genes are TRBV10-3 and TRBJ2-1, with D perhaps TRBD1 (5 bases). Germline V gene data show CDR1 as ENHRY and CDR2 as SYGVKD. Trimming removed 7 bases at V and 6 bases at J, with 13 bases between. CDR3 length equals 13 residues. For the CDR3, the DNA is TGTGCCATCAAGGGGCCCCCGGGCAATGAGCAGTTCTTC. As protein: CAIKGPPGNEQFF.